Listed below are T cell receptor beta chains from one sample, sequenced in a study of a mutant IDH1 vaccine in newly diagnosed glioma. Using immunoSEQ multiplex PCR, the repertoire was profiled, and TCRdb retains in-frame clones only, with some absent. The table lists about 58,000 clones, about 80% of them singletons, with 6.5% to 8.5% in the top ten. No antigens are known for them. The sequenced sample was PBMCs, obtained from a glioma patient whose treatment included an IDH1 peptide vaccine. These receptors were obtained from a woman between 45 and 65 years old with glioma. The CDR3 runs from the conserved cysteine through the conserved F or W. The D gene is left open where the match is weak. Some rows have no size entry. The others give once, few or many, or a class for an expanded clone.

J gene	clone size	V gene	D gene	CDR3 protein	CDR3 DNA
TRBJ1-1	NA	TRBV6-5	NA	CASSVVTETEAFF	TGTGCCAGCAGCGTGGTGACGGAAACTGAAGCTTTCTTT
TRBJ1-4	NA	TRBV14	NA	CASSQGSEKLFF	TGTGCCAGCAGCCAAGGGAGTGAAAAACTGTTTTTT
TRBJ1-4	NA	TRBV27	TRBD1	CASSRPGQGNEKLFF	TGTGCCAGCAGTCGTCCGGGACAGGGTAATGAAAAACTGTTTTTT
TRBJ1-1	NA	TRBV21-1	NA	CASSKAGGLNTEAFF	TGTGCCAGCAGCAAAGCCGGAGGGTTGAACACTGAAGCTTTCTTT
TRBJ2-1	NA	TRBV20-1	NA	CSAQGKNEQFF	TGCAGTGCTCAGGGGAAGAATGAGCAGTTCTTC
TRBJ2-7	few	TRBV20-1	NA	CSARGVYEQYF	TGCAGTGCTAGGGGAGTGTACGAGCAGTACTTC
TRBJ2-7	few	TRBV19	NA	CASSIQRTISSYEQYF	TGTGCCAGTAGTATTCAGAGGACTATAAGCTCCTACGAGCAGTACTTC
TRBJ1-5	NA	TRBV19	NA	CASSISRSASNQPQHF	TGTGCCAGTAGCATTTCACGGTCCGCCAGCAATCAGCCCCAGCATTTT
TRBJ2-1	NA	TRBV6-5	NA	CASRDIGYNEQFF	TGTGCCAGCCGGGACATCGGATACAATGAGCAGTTCTTC
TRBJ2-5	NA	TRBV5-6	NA	CASSSRGNQETQYF	TGTGCCAGCAGCAGCCGCGGCAACCAAGAGACCCAGTACTTC